A single sample gave rise to the 10 T cell receptor beta chains below, sequenced in a study of shared clonotypes between healthy human individuals. TCRdb's table, derived via immunoSEQ multiplex PCR, lists solely in-frame clones and lacks some. Seen here are some 2.1 million clones, 85% to 95% observed once, and the top ten hold around 1.7%. Naive-designated CD8 cells lacked CD45RO, were positively enriched for CCR7, and omitted terminally differentiated effector memory CD45RA+ cells. The sequenced sample was naive CD8+ T cells from PBMCs. These TCRs come from a young man in good health. Some clones in this sample may be carry-over from other donors' samples.

This rearrangement joins TRBV7-2 to TRBJ2-7, with D unclear. The CDR3 has 13 residues. Trimming took 2 bases from V and 3 from J, leaving 8 bases between them. Germline V CDR1 and CDR2: SGHTA, FQGNSA. The CDR3, as DNA: TGTGCCAGCAGCTTAAAGTGGGGCTACGAGCAGTACTTC. It encodes CASSLKWGYEQYF.

The chain combines TRBV9 with TRBJ2-1; D possibly matches TRBD1 or TRBD2 (7 bases each). The CDR3 extends over 14 amino acids. Trimming cost V 4 bases and J 10 bases, with 18 bases left between them. Germline V gives CDR1 SGDLS, CDR2 YYNGEE. CDR3 loop: CASSPGGGKSEQFF. The CDR3 nucleotides are TGTGCCAGCAGCCCAGGGGGGGGAAAAAGCGAGCAGTTCTTC.

This clone was counted once. At the DNA level, this CDR3 is encoded by other sequences in the same sample as well. This sequence joins TRBV28 and TRBJ1-5; 7 bases map to TRBD1. The CDR3 consists of 14 residues. In germline, CDR1 is MDHEN, CDR2 SYDVKM. The junction had 5 bases not matched to a gene; V was cut back by 6 bases and J by 3 bases. The CDR3 loop reads CASSLTGSNQPQHF. DNA for the CDR3: TGTGCCAGCAGCCTGACAGGGTCCAATCAGCCCCAGCATTTT.

The rearrangement uses TRBV7-9 and TRBJ1-2; no firm D call. CDR3 size: 19 residues. Germline loops: CDR1 SEHNR, CDR2 FQNEAQ (reference sequence). V lost 5 bases to trimming and J lost 0 bases, with 25 bases between them. CDR3 loop: CASSPTKGNGGVANYGYTF. The CDR3 DNA sequence: TGTGCCAGCAGCCCCACGAAGGGTAACGGAGGCGTCGCTAACTATGGCTACACCTTC.

This clone was detected only once. The chain couples TRBV7-9 to TRBJ1-5; no firm D call. The germline CDR1 and CDR2 sequences are SEHNR and FQNEAQ (reference sequence). This CDR3 contains 15 residues. The V gene lost 0 bases and the J gene lost 0 bases, with 6 bases spanning the gap. The CDR3 nucleotides read TGTGCCAGCAGCTTAGCGTCGGATAGCAATCAGCCCCAGCATTTT. Protein sequence: CASSLASDSNQPQHF. The variable domain in full, completed from reference TRBV7-9 and TRBJ1-5, reads DTGVSQNPRHKITKRGQNVTFRCDPISEHNRLYWYRQTLGQGPEFLTYFQNEAQLEKSRLLSDRFSAERPKGSFSTLEIQRTEQGDSAMYLCASSLASDSNQPQHFGDGTRLSIL.

This clone has more than one count but fewer than ten. The rearrangement links TRBV6-6 to TRBJ1-2, with D unresolved. The V end was cut by 6 bases, the J end by 8 bases, with 22 bases between. Germline V CDR1 and CDR2: MNHNY, SVGAGI (reference sequence). The CDR3 is made up of 15 amino acids. The CDR3 DNA reads TGTGCCAGCAGCCCCAGTGGTGGCTCGGGAGCAGGCTACACCTTC. It is translated as CASSPSGGSGAGYTF.

The chain joins TRBV2 to TRBJ2-5; TRBD2 aligns across 7 bases. Trimming removed 3 bases from V and 5 bases from J; junction bases left unmatched: 6. This CDR3 is 14 amino acids long. Germline loops: CDR1 SNHLY, CDR2 FYNNEI. CDR3 loop: CASSDGEGLETQYF. CDR3 DNA sequence: TGTGCCAGCAGTGATGGGGAGGGTCTCGAGACCCAGTACTTC.

The gene calls are TRBV11-2 and TRBJ2-2; 7 bases align to TRBD1. The CDR3 sequence is 17 residues long. Germline V gives CDR1 SGHAT, CDR2 FQNNGV. Trimming removed 5 bases from V and 5 bases from J; junction bases left unmatched: 14. CDR3 coding DNA: TGTGCCAGCAGCCTTAACCCCCGACAGGGCGAGACCGGGGAGCTGTTTTTT. Translated, it gives CASSLNPRQGETGELFF.

V and J are TRBV27 and TRBJ2-5; 10 bases are shared with TRBD1. Unmatched junction bases numbered 15, after V lost 5 bases and J lost 9 bases. Germline CDR1 reads MNHEY; CDR2 reads SMNVEV (reference sequence). The CDR3 loop spans 16 amino acids. The CDR3 is CASSGTGAPSQGAQYF. In DNA form, the CDR3 reads TGTGCCAGCAGTGGGACAGGGGCCCCTTCGCAGGGGGCCCAGTACTTC.

The chain combines TRBV28 with TRBJ1-3; D gene ambiguous. V lost 4 bases to trimming and J lost 1 base, with 5 bases between them. Germline V gene lookup returns CDR1 MDHEN and CDR2 SYDVKM. The CDR3 sequence is 13 residues long. CDR3 loop: CASSWSSGNTIYF. The DNA of the CDR3 is TGTGCCAGCAGTTGGAGTTCTGGAAACACCATATATTTT. Full variable domain (rest looked up from reference TRBV28 and TRBJ1-3): DVKVTQSSRYLVKRTGEKVFLECVQDMDHENMFWYRQDPGLGLRLIYFSYDVKMKEKGDIPEGYSVSREKKERFSLILESASTNQTSMYLCASSWSSGNTIYFGEGSWLTVV.